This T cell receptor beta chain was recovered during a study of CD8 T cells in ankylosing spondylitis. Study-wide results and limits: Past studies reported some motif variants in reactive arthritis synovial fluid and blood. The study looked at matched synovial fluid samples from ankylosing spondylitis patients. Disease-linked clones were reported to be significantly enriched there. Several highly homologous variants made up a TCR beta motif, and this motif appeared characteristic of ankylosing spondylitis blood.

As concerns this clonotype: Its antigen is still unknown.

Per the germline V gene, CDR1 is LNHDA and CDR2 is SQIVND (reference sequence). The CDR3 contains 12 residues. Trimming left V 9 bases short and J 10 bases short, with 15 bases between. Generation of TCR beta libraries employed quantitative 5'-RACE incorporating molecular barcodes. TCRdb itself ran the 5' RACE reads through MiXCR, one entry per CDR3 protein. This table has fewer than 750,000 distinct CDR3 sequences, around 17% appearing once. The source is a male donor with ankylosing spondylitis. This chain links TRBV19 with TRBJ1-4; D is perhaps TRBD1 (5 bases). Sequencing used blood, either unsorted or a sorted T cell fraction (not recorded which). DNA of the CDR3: TGTGCCAGCAGGGACCGTCGGGGAAAACTGTTTTTT. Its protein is CASRDRRGKLFF. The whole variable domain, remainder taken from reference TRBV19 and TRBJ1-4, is DGGITQSPKYLFRKEGQNVTLSCEQNLNHDAMYWYRQDPGQGLRLIYYSQIVNDFQKGDIAEGYSVSREKKESFPLTVTSAQKNPTAFYLCASRDRRGKLFFGSGTQLSVL.